The present T cell receptor (beta chain) was sequenced within a study of lymphopenia after photon versus proton radiotherapy. Study-wide findings and caveats: Photon-treated patients lost naive T cells and TCR diversity; proton-treated stayed stable. Post-nadir TCR diversity decline inversely tracked overall survival among those who died. After the lymphocyte nadir, photon-treated repertoires showed oligoclonal expansion, especially of CD8+ Temra cells.

Libraries were prepared by immunoSEQ multiplex PCR; TCRdb keeps only in-frame clonotypes and omits some of them. The sample has around 30,000 clones, 80% to 90% seen once. The sample holds one count of this clone. What it binds is not known. Material: peripheral blood, obtained from a patient treated with proton-based radiotherapy. This TCR was recovered from a woman in her sixties or seventies with cholangiocarcinoma. Some clones in this sample may be carry-over from other donors' samples.

This CDR3 reads CASTPGTGRTSTEAFF. The CDR3 DNA reads TGTGCCAGTACCCCTGGGACAGGAAGAACATCGACTGAAGCTTTCTTT. The chain has TRBV19 and TRBJ1-1, with 8 positions matching TRBD1. Germline V gives CDR1 LNHDA, CDR2 SQIVND (reference sequence). The CDR3 is 16 residues long. V dropped 7 bases and J dropped 5; count of bases not matched to a gene: 15.